The source of this T cell receptor (beta chain) is a study of blood T cells in healthy people across ages. At the level of the study: T cells yielded about one barcoded beta molecule per two cells through template switching. General study results and limits: The long-lived group displayed more naive CD4+ cells, plus higher diversity, than the aged donors did. A roughly linear fall in TCR beta diversity per million T cells was seen with increasing age.

PCR was performed a second time for roughly 7 to 11 cycles using a sample-barcoded 5' primer and a J-beta primer mix. TCRdb re-analysed the 5' RACE reads in MiXCR, keeping a single row per CDR3 protein. The sample carries roughly 410,000 distinct CDR3 sequences, 45% to 65% recorded once. V shed 5 bases and J shed 11 bases, with 18 bases lying between them. The CDR3 is 13 residues long. Germline V gene lookup returns CDR1 MRHNA and CDR2 SNTAGT. This clonotype has only a few counts. Its target is not known. This receptor was obtained from a man aged 60 to 69 in good health. The J gene is TRBJ2-5, the V gene TRBV6-4; TRBD2 is a possible D gene (6 bases). Sequenced: blood. As DNA, the CDR3 is TGTGCCAGCAGTTTGGAGGGCAACTACGAACAGTACTTC. Translating gives CASSLEGNYEQYF.